This TCR beta chain is drawn from a study of T-cell memory formation after mild COVID-19. Findings and caveats of the study: Among contracting clones, CD4+ were mainly CM/EM and CD8+ enriched in EMRA. Clonal second-wave expansions that peaked on day 37 had unconfirmed SARS-CoV-2 specificity.

This clonotype was seen more than once but under ten times. Its antigen is not known. The trim removed 0 bases at V and 1 base at J, leaving 5 bases unmatched. CDR1 is MNHEY and CDR2 is SVGAGI in the germline V gene. CDR3 length: 16 amino acids. MiXCR, run by TCRdb on the 5' RACE reads, gives a single entry per CDR3 protein. The sample carries just under 550,000 distinct CDR3 sequences, 20% recorded once. This clonotype was sampled from an adult woman who had mild COVID-19 (a few samples of this study predate the infection). Cell type and time point are not known. Sequencing input: PBMCs or a T cell subset sorted from them (not recorded which). This chain joins TRBV6-5 and TRBJ1-2; 7 bases line up with TRBD1. The CDR3 loop reads CASSYSTGNLNYGYTF. DNA for the CDR3: TGTGCCAGCAGTTACTCGACAGGGAACCTTAACTATGGCTACACCTTC.